The 21 T cell receptor beta chains below come from one sample, sequenced in a study of blood T cell repertoires in COVID-19. Using immunoSEQ multiplex PCR, the repertoire was profiled, and TCRdb retains in-frame clones only, with some absent. This table has about 240,000 clones, 70% to 80% appearing once. Sequences were obtained from peripheral blood. These receptors were collected from a woman of 80 years or more with acute or convalescent COVID-19.

This clone appeared once. This chain joins TRBV5-1 and TRBJ1-2, with D maybe TRBD1 (5 bases). CDR3 size: 14 residues. Germline lookup yields CDR1 SGHRS and CDR2 YFSETQ. V was pared by 0 bases and J by 4 bases, with 10 bases between. The CDR3 loop reads CASSLGRGGYGYTF. The CDR3 region has the DNA TGCGCCAGCAGCTTGGGCCGGGGGGGCTATGGCTACACCTTC.

V is TRBV19 and J is TRBJ2-1; a weak D match, TRBD1 (5 bases). Looked up from germline, CDR1 is LNHDA and CDR2 is SQIVND (reference sequence). The CDR3 consists of 10 residues. The V end lost 8 bases, the J end lost 8 bases, and 7 bases lay between the germline ends. The CDR3 sequence is CASQGHEQFF. CDR3 coding DNA: TGTGCCAGTCAGGGTCATGAGCAGTTCTTC.

V and J are TRBV6-4 and TRBJ2-3; TRBD2 matches 7 bases. The V segment lost 6 bases and the J segment 4 bases; nucleotides outside the gene matches: 7. CDR1 is MRHNA, CDR2 SNTAGT, per germline. CDR3 size: 14 residues. In nucleotides, the CDR3 is TGTGCCAGCAGCAGACTAGCTCGGGCAGATACGCAGTATTTT. This sequence encodes CASSRLARADTQYF.

This clone has only a few counts. CDR3 sequence reads: CASGLVMTSGNEQFF. The CDR3, as DNA: TGTGCTAGTGGTTTGGTAATGACTAGCGGGAATGAGCAGTTCTTC. This rearrangement joins TRBV12-5 to TRBJ2-1; the match to TRBD2 covers 10 bases. CDR3 length: 15 amino acids. Trimming took 0 bases from V and 7 from J; bases not matched to a gene: 3. From germline, CDR1 is LGHNT and CDR2 FRNRAP.

The V and J genes are TRBV27 and TRBJ2-4; TRBD1 aligns across 8 bases. V lost 3 bases to trimming and J lost 8 bases; unmatched junction nucleotides: 3. The CDR3 sequence is 13 residues long. Germline lookup yields CDR1 MNHEY and CDR2 SMNVEV (reference sequence). CDR3 in DNA: TGTGCCAGCAGTTTCCAGGGGGCTCACATTCAGTACTTC. This gives the protein CASSFQGAHIQYF.

The J gene is TRBJ1-3, the V gene TRBV5-6, with D maybe TRBD1 (5 bases). The germline V gene has CDR1 SGHDT and CDR2 YYEEEE. V lost 4 bases, J lost 2 bases, and 19 bases lay in between. This CDR3 region has 17 residues. The CDR3 loop is CASSPRGTKYPGNTIYF. CDR3 DNA: TGTGCCAGCAGCCCCCGGGGGACTAAATACCCTGGAAACACCATATATTTT.

The V call is TRBV6-5, the J call TRBJ1-1, with a possible D match to TRBD1 (6 bases). Germline CDR1 MNHEY, CDR2 SVGAGI. The germline V and J ends were trimmed by 5 bases and 4 bases, with 11 bases remaining between them. CDR3 length equals 13 residues. The CDR3 coding sequence is TGTGCCAGCAGTCCACAGGGTATCACTGAAGCTTTCTTT. It yields the protein CASSPQGITEAFF.

The chain couples TRBV7-9 to TRBJ2-3, with a tentative D call TRBD1 (6 bases). V was shortened by 2 bases and J by 3 bases, with 15 bases between the two germline ends. The CDR3 is 16 amino acids. Germline CDR1 reads SEHNR; CDR2 reads FQNEAQ (reference sequence). The CDR3 DNA sequence: TGTGCCAGCAGCTTACTAACAGGGCGAGGGACAGATACGCAGTATTTT. Its protein product is CASSLLTGRGTDTQYF.

This clone is a singleton in its sample. One end of the junction fails to match germline, which may point to a read error. V is TRBV25-1 and J is TRBJ2-7; 11 bases match TRBD2. CDR3 length: 15 residues. Germline values: CDR1 MGHDK, CDR2 SYGVNS. Here the CDR3 DNA reads TGTGCCAGCAGCGAATTAGCGGGAGGGATCTACGAGCAGTACTTC. Translating gives CASSELAGGIYEQYF.

The chain couples TRBV6-5 to TRBJ1-1, with a tentative D call TRBD1 (6 bases). Germline assignment: CDR1 MNHEY and CDR2 SVGAGI. V dropped 7 bases and J dropped 1 base, with 16 bases sitting between them. The CDR3 length is 15 residues. The CDR3 nucleotides are TGTGCCAGCAATAACAAAGCGGGACAGAACACTGAAGCTTTCTTT. This sequence encodes CASNNKAGQNTEAFF.

This clone was seen only once. The rearrangement joins TRBV5-1 to TRBJ1-2; the match to TRBD1 covers 7 bases. CDR3 size: 15 residues. Germline lookup yields CDR1 SGHRS and CDR2 YFSETQ. The J segment lost 4 bases and the V segment lost 4 bases, leaving 10 bases of the junction unmatched. The CDR3 reads CASSQGGTALYGYTF. The CDR3 nucleotides read TGCGCCAGCAGCCAGGGCGGGACAGCGCTCTATGGCTACACCTTC.

In regard to this clone: This specimen includes other DNA sequences encoding the same CDR3. This chain links TRBV7-2 with TRBJ2-7, with 10 bases that match TRBD2. The CDR3 is made up of 15 amino acids. V shed 4 bases and J 4 bases; nucleotides not matched to a gene: 7. The V gene's germline CDR1 is SGHTA and CDR2 FQGNSA. The CDR3 DNA is TGTGCCAGCAGCTCCCAGCGGGGGGGCCGATACGAGCAGTACTTC. Translating gives CASSSQRGGRYEQYF.

J is TRBJ1-1 and V is TRBV18; no definite D call. The CDR3 sequence is 13 residues long. Germline V lookup: CDR1 KGHSH, CDR2 LQKENI. The ends were cut back, 3 bases at V and 0 bases at J, with 5 bases in the middle. CDR3 in DNA: TGTGCCAGCTCACCGGCCGTGAACACTGAAGCTTTCTTT. It encodes CASSPAVNTEAFF.

This clone was seen at least ten times. V is TRBV4-1 and J is TRBJ2-7; TRBD2 aligns across 7 bases. Germline V gene data show CDR1 as MGHRA and CDR2 as YSYEKL. V shed 3 bases and J 2 bases; nucleotides not matched to a gene: 10. The CDR3 runs 16 residues. The CDR3 DNA sequence: TGCGCCAGCAGCCACCCCGGGAGGTCCCATCCCTACGAGCAGTACTTC. Residues: CASSHPGRSHPYEQYF.

The chain has TRBV6-5 and TRBJ1-4; the D is unclear. This CDR3 contains 13 residues. Germline CDR1 is MNHEY and CDR2 is SVGAGI. The V gene lost 8 bases and the J gene lost 5 bases, with 12 bases spanning the gap. The CDR3 nucleotides read TGTGCCAGCCGAAACGGGATGAATGAAAAACTGTTTTTT. It yields the protein CASRNGMNEKLFF.

The genes are TRBV6-2 or TRBV6-3 and TRBJ1-6; D is ambiguous. CDR1 is MNHEY, CDR2 SVGEGT, per germline. The CDR3 contains 14 residues. Trimming took off 5 bases at V and 10 bases at J, with 15 bases between the two ends. CDR3 bases: TGTGCCAGCAGTACCCTGGGAGAAGGGTCACCCCTCCACTTT. It codes for CASSTLGEGSPLHF.

Only one count was recorded for this clone. V and J are TRBV11-2 and TRBJ1-3, with D unclear. Germline V gives CDR1 SGHAT, CDR2 FQNNGV. Deletions cut 6 bases from V and 4 bases from J, with 13 bases between. This CDR3 is built from 14 residues. The CDR3 region is CASRQIRIGNTIYF. As DNA, the CDR3 is TGTGCCAGCAGGCAAATCAGAATCGGAAACACCATATATTTT.

V is TRBV3-1 (or the pseudogene TRBV3-2) and J is TRBJ1-2, with 10 bases that match TRBD1. V gave up 6 bases and J gave up 6 bases; unmatched junction bases: 4. This CDR3 spans 13 amino acids. Germline CDR1 is LGHDT and CDR2 is YNNKEL (reference sequence). In DNA form, the CDR3 reads TGTGCCAGCAGGCAGACAGGGGGCGATGGCTACACCTTC. It specifies CASRQTGGDGYTF.

This chain connects TRBV19 to TRBJ2-5; 8 nucleotides align to TRBD1. Trimming cost V 1 base and J 5 bases; bases outside gene matches: 3. The CDR3 length is 14 residues. Germline V gives CDR1 LNHDA, CDR2 SQIVND (reference sequence). CDR3 sequence reads: CASSIGTGRETQYF. DNA for the CDR3: TGTGCCAGTAGTATAGGGACAGGGCGGGAGACCCAGTACTTC.

The rearrangement links TRBV6-5 to TRBJ1-1, with D possibly TRBD1 on 5 matching bases. With 5 bases removed from V and 7 bases from J, the gap between germline ends came to 14 bases. CDR3 length equals 13 residues. Germline assignment: CDR1 MNHEY and CDR2 SVGAGI. CDR3 amino acids: CASSRMGLIEAFF. Written as DNA, the CDR3 is TGTGCCAGCAGTCGGATGGGACTGATTGAAGCTTTCTTT.

V usage is TRBV2 and J usage is TRBJ2-7, with 8 bases lining up with TRBD1. CDR3 size: 14 residues. J was trimmed by 2 bases and V by 4 bases; bases with no gene match: 4. Looked up from germline, CDR1 is SNHLY and CDR2 is FYNNEI. CDR3 coding DNA: TGTGCCAGCAGTGGCTGGGACAGGACCTACGAGCAGTACTTC. Encoded protein: CASSGWDRTYEQYF. Full variable domain (remainder filled in from reference TRBV2 and TRBJ2-7): EPEVTQTPSHQVTQMGQEVILRCVPISNHLYFYWYRQILGQKVEFLVSFYNNEISEKSEIFDDQFSVERPDGSNFTLKIRSTKLEDSAMYFCASSGWDRTYEQYFGPGTRLTVT.